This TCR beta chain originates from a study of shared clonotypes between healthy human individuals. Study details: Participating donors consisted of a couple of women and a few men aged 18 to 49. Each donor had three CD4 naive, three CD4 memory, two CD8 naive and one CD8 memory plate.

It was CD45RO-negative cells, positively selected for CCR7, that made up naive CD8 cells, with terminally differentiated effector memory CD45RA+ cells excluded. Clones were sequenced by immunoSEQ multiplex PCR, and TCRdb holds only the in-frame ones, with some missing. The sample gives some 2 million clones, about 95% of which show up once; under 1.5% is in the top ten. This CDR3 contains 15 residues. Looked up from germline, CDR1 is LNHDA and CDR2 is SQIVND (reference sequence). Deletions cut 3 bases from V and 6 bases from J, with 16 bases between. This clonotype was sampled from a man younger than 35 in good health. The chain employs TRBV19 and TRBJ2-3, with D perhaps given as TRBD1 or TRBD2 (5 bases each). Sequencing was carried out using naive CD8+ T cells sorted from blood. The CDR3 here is CASSILGEQFDTQYF. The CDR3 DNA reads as TGTGCCAGTAGTATTTTGGGGGAGCAGTTTGATACGCAGTATTTT. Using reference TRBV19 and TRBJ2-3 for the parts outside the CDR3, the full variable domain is DGGITQSPKYLFRKEGQNVTLSCEQNLNHDAMYWYRQDPGQGLRLIYYSQIVNDFQKGDIAEGYSVSREKKESFPLTVTSAQKNPTAFYLCASSILGEQFDTQYFGPGTRLTVL.